The clone carrying this T cell receptor beta chain came up once. Its antigen is as yet unknown. This CDR3 comprises 13 residues. Trimming removed 3 bases from V and 2 bases from J, with 5 bases in between. The germline V gene encodes CDR1 SGHAT and CDR2 FQNNGV. This sample was taken from a study of shared clonotypes between healthy human individuals. Terminally differentiated effector memory CD45RA+ cells were excluded by CCR7 positive selection of CD45RO-negative cells. Recent acute infections and vaccinations were absent in the healthy HIV-negative adult donors. An assay was performed, and its level was deep. Profiling relied on immunoSEQ multiplex PCR, and the TCRdb table lists in-frame clones only, not all of them. The profile shows around 700,000 clones, about 90% of them singletons. Broader study findings: Memory subsets generally showed lower estimated richness than naive subsets.

Sample: naive CD8+ T cells sorted from blood. The clonotype comes from a man aged 25-45 years in good health. The genes are TRBV11-2 and TRBJ2-1; no reliable D call. CDR3 residues: CASSFRPYNEQFF. In DNA, the CDR3 is TGTGCCAGCAGCTTTCGACCCTACAATGAGCAGTTCTTC.